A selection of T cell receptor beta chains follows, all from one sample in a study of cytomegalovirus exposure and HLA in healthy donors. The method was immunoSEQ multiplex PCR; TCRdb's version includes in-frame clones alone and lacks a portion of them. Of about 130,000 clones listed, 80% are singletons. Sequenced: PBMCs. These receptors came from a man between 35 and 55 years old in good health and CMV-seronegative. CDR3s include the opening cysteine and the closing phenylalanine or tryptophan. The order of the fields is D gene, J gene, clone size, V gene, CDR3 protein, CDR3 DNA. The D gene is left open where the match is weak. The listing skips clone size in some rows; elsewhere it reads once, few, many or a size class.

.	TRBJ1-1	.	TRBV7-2	CASSPALSGSGEAFF	TGTGCCAGCAGCCCCGCCTTATCGGGGTCGGGGGAAGCTTTCTTT
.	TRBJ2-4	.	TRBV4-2	CASSQDLDGENIQYF	TGTGCCAGCAGCCAAGATCTGGACGGGGAAAACATTCAGTACTTC
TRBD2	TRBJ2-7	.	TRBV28	CASSYEGRGLAGTYEQYF	TGTGCCAGCAGCTACGAAGGACGGGGCCTAGCGGGGACCTACGAGCAGTACTTC
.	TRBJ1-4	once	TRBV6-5	CASSDSRLREKLFF	TGTGCCAGCAGCGACAGCCGTTTGAGGGAAAAACTGTTTTTT
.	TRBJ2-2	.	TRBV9	CASSVDVLAGELFF	TGTGCCAGCAGCGTAGATGTCCTTGCCGGGGAGCTGTTTTTT
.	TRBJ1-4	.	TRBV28	CASSLRQVGGEKLFF	TGTGCCAGCAGTTTACGCCAGGTGGGGGGTGAAAAACTGTTTTTT
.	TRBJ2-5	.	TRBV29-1	CSVGAGEETQYF	TGCAGCGTTGGGGCAGGGGAAGAGACCCAGTACTTC
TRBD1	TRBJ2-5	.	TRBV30	CAWSPPPGTGLETQYF	TGTGCCTGGAGTCCTCCTCCTGGGACAGGGCTCGAGACCCAGTACTTC
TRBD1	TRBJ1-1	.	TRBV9	CASSVGQGITAEAFF	TGTGCCAGCAGCGTCGGACAGGGGATAACGGCTGAAGCTTTCTTT
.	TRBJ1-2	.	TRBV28	CASSSTVNYGYTF	TGTGCCAGCAGTTCGACAGTGAACTATGGCTACACCTTC
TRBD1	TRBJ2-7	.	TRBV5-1	CASSLSPTGASYEQYF	TGCGCCAGCAGCTTGTCCCCGACAGGGGCTTCCTACGAGCAGTACTTC
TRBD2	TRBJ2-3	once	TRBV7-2	CASSLDGLEADTQYF	TGTGCCAGCAGCTTAGACGGACTAGAGGCAGATACGCAGTATTTT
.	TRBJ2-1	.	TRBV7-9	CASSRGFNEQFF	TGTGCCAGCAGCCGGGGATTCAATGAGCAGTTCTTC
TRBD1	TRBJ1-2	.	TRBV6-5	CASSDQTGGSYGYTF	TGTGCCAGCAGCGACCAGACAGGGGGCAGTTATGGCTACACCTTC
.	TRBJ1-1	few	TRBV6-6	CASGGGMGTEAFF	TGTGCCAGCGGGGGGGGCATGGGCACTGAAGCTTTCTTT
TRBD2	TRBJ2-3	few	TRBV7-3	CASSQGLAGGDTQYF	TGTGCCAGCAGCCAAGGACTAGCGGGAGGAGATACGCAGTATTTT
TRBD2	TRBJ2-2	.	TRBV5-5	CASSFRGAGELFF	TGTGCCAGCAGCTTTCGGGGGGCCGGGGAGCTGTTTTTT
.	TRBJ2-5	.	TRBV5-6	CASSLARSPQETQYF	TGTGCCAGCAGCTTGGCTAGGTCCCCCCAAGAGACCCAGTACTTC
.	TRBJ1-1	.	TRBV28	CASSLGAGWANTEAFF	TGTGCCAGCAGTTTAGGGGCAGGGTGGGCGAACACTGAAGCTTTCTTT
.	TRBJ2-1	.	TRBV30	CAWSLQSYNEQFF	TGTGCCTGGAGCTTGCAGTCCTACAATGAGCAGTTCTTC
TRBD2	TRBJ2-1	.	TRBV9	CASSVGVAGGLRNEQFF	TGTGCCAGCAGCGTAGGAGTAGCGGGAGGCCTCCGCAATGAGCAGTTCTTC
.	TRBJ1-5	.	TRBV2	CASSEVGRFKPPQHF	TGTGCCAGCAGTGAAGTAGGGAGGTTCAAACCGCCCCAGCATTTT
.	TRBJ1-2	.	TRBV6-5	CASSRGTDNYGYTF	TGTGCCAGCAGCCGCGGGACGGATAACTATGGCTACACCTTC
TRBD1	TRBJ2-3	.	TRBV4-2	CASSHPPGGVADTQYF	TGTGCCAGCAGCCACCCCCCAGGGGGTGTTGCAGATACGCAGTATTTT
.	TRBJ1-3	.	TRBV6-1	CASSESLDRSGNTIYF	TGTGCCAGCAGTGAATCCCTGGACAGATCTGGAAACACCATATATTTT
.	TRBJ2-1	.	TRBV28	CASNPQGGRNEQFF	TGTGCCAGCAACCCCCAGGGGGGACGCAATGAGCAGTTCTTC
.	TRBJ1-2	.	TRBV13	CASSRPGVFVGYTF	TGTGCCAGCAGCCGCCCCGGGGTTTTCGTTGGCTACACCTTC
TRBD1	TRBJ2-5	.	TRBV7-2	CASTIRQGTQYF	TGTGCCAGCACCATCAGACAGGGGACCCAGTACTTC
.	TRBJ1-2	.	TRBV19	CASSDQWAGNYGYTF	TGTGCCAGTAGTGACCAGTGGGCAGGGAACTATGGCTACACCTTC
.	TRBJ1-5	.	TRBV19	CASEQGSNQPQHF	TGTGCCAGCGAACAGGGTAGCAATCAGCCCCAGCATTTT
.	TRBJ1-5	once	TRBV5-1	CASSLAPGSSQPQHF	TGCGCCAGCAGCTTGGCTCCGGGGAGCAGTCAGCCCCAGCATTTT
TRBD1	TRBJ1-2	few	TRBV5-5	CASSLAGTGNYGYTF	TGTGCCAGCAGCTTGGCTGGGACAGGGAACTATGGCTACACCTTC
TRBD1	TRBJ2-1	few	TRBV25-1	CASIPGQGNNEQFF	TGTGCCAGCATCCCGGGACAGGGGAACAATGAGCAGTTCTTC
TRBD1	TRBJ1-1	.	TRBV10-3	CAISELGQGTEAFF	TGTGCCATCAGTGAGTTGGGACAGGGCACTGAAGCTTTCTTT
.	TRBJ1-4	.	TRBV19	CASSIGRNNEKLFF	TGTGCCAGTAGTATCGGTCGAAATAATGAAAAACTGTTTTTT
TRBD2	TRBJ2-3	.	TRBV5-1	CASSSSGAHTDTQYF	TGCGCCAGCAGCTCTAGCGGGGCCCACACAGATACGCAGTATTTT
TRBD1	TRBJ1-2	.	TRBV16	CASSQPDRGDNYGYTF	TGTGCCAGCAGCCAGCCGGACAGGGGAGATAACTATGGCTACACCTTC
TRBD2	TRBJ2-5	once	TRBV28	CASRNPAGVIQETQYF	TGTGCCAGCAGAAATCCCGCGGGAGTTATTCAAGAGACCCAGTACTTC
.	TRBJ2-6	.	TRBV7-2	CASSLAQGRRGANVLTF	TGTGCCAGCAGCTTAGCGCAGGGGCGTCGTGGGGCCAACGTCCTGACTTTC
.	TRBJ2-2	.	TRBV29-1	CSVEEPSSEGVGELFF	TGCAGCGTTGAAGAACCTTCGAGTGAGGGGGTCGGGGAGCTGTTTTTT
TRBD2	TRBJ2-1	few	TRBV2	CASSSGLGLFDEQFF	TGTGCCAGCAGTTCCGGACTAGGTTTATTCGATGAGCAGTTCTTC
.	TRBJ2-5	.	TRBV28	CASSLSGIAQETQYF	TGTGCCAGCAGTTTATCAGGGATTGCGCAAGAGACCCAGTACTTC
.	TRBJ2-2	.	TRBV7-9	CASSWFGEPGELFF	TGTGCCAGCAGCTGGTTTGGAGAACCCGGGGAGCTGTTTTTT
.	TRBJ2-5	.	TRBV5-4	CASSFGGSSPAETQYF	TGTGCCAGCAGCTTTGGGGGCTCCTCACCGGCGGAGACCCAGTACTTC
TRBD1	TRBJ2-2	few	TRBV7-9	CASRLQGASGELFF	TGTGCCAGCCGCTTACAGGGGGCGTCCGGGGAGCTGTTTTTT
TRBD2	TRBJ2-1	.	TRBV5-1	CASSPPRLAGGSLDEQFF	TGCGCCAGCAGCCCACCTAGACTAGCGGGAGGCAGTTTGGATGAGCAGTTCTTC
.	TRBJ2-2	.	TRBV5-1	CASSGGATNTGELFF	TGCGCCAGCAGCGGCGGAGCGACGAACACCGGGGAGCTGTTTTTT
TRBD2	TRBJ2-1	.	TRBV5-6	CASSFPTSGGMKQFF	TGTGCCAGCAGCTTCCCGACTAGCGGGGGAATGAAGCAGTTCTTC
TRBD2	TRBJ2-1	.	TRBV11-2	CASSLDSWRGDNEQFF	TGTGCCAGCAGCTTAGATAGCTGGCGGGGGGATAATGAGCAGTTCTTC
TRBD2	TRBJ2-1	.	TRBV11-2	CASSLTSGTYNEQFF	TGTGCCAGCAGCCTGACTAGCGGTACCTACAATGAGCAGTTCTTC
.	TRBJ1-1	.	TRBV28	CASSFVALTEAFF	TGTGCCAGCAGTTTTGTGGCCCTCACTGAAGCTTTCTTT
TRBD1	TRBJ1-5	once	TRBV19	CASSISGQGGQPQHF	TGTGCCAGTAGTATCTCGGGACAGGGCGGTCAGCCCCAGCATTTT
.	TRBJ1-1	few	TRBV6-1	CASTQGPRVPEAFF	TGTGCCAGCACCCAGGGTCCCAGGGTTCCTGAAGCTTTCTTT
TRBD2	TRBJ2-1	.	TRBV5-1	CASSPIAGGSYNEQFF	TGCGCCAGCAGCCCGATAGCGGGTGGGTCCTACAATGAGCAGTTCTTC
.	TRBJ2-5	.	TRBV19	CASSMRGGGETQYF	TGTGCCAGTAGTATGCGAGGAGGGGGCGAGACCCAGTACTTC